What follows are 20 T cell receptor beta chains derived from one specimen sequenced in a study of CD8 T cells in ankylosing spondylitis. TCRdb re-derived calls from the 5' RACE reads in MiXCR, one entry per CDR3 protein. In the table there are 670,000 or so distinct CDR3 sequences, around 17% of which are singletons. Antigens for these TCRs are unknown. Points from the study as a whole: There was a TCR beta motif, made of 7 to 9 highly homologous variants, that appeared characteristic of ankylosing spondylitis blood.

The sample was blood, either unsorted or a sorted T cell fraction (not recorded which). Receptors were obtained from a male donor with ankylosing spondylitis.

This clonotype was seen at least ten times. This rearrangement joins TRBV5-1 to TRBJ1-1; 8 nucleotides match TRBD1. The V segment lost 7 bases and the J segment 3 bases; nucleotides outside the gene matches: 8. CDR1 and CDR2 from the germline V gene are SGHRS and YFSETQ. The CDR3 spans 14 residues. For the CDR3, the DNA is TGCGCCAGCGCTCGGGAGACAGGGGACACTGAAGCTTTCTTT. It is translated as CASARETGDTEAFF.

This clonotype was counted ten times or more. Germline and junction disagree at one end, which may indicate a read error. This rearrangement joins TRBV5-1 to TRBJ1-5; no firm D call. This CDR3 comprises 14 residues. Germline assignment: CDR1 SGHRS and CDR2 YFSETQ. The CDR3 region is CASSPDYSNQPQHF. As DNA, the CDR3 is TGTGCCAGCAGTCCAGACTATAGCAATCAGCCCCAGCATTTT. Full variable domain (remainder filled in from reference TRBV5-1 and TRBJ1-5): KAGVTQTPRYLIKTRGQQVTLSCSPISGHRSVSWYQQTPGQGLQFLFEYFSETQRNKGNFPGRFSGRQFSNSRSEMNVSTLELGDSALYLCASSPDYSNQPQHFGDGTRLSIL.

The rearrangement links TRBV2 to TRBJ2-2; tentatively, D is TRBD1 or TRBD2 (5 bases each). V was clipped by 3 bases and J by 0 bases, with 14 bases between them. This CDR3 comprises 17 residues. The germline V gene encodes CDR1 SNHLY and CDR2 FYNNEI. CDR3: CASSDSRDQANTGELFF. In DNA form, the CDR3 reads TGTGCCAGCAGTGATTCCCGGGACCAGGCGAACACCGGGGAGCTGTTTTTT.

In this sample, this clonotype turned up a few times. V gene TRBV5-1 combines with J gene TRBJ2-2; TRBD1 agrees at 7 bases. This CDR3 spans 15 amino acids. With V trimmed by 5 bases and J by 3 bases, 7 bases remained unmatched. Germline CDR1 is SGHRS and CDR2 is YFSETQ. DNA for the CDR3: TGCGCCAGCAGATACCTGCAGGGGGACACCGGGGAGCTGTTTTTT. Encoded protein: CASRYLQGDTGELFF.

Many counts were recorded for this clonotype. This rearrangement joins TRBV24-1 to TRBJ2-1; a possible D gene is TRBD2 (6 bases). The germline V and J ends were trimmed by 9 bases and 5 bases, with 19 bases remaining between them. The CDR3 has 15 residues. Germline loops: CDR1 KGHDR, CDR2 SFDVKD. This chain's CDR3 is CATAPPGGANNEQFF. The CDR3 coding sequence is TGTGCCACCGCCCCCCCTGGCGGGGCGAACAATGAGCAGTTCTTC.

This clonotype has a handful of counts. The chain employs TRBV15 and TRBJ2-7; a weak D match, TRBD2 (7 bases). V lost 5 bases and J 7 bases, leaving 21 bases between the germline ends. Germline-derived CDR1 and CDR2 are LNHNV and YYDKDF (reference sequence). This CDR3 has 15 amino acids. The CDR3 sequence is CATSSEGGGLLEQYF. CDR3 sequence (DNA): TGTGCCACCAGCTCGGAGGGGGGGGGCCTGTTGGAGCAGTACTTC.

In nucleotides, the CDR3 is TGTGCCAGCAGCCAACAGGGGGGGGACTCCTACGAGCAGTACTTC. This encodes CASSQQGGDSYEQYF. This chain links TRBV3-1 with TRBJ2-7, with D perhaps being TRBD1 or TRBD2 (7 bases each). The CDR3 has 15 residues. The V and J ends lost 2 bases and 0 bases respectively, with 11 bases between them. Germline V gives CDR1 LGHDT, CDR2 YNNKEL (reference sequence).

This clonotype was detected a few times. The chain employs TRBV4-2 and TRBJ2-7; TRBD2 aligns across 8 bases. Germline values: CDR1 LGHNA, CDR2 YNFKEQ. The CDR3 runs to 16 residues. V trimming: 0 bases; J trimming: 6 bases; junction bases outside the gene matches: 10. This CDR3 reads CASSQDEQAGEVEQYF. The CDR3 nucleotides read TGTGCCAGCAGCCAAGACGAGCAAGCGGGAGAGGTCGAGCAGTACTTC.

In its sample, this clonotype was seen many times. DNA for the CDR3: TGTGCCAGCCAAAGCAGGGTCATGAACACTGAAGCTTTCTTT. This encodes CASQSRVMNTEAFF. V and J are TRBV12-3 or TRBV12-4 and TRBJ1-1; the D gene is possibly TRBD1 (5 bases). V was cut by 8 bases and J by 0 bases, with 13 bases left in between. The CDR3 length is 14 residues.

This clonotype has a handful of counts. The CDR3 loop reads CASSYSPGQGSEQFF. Here the CDR3 DNA reads TGTGCCAGCAGTTACTCTCCGGGACAGGGATCCGAGCAGTTCTTC. The V call is TRBV6-5, the J call TRBJ2-1, with 9 bases identical to TRBD1. V lost 0 bases to trimming and J lost 10 bases; unmatched junction nucleotides: 7. The CDR3 totals 15 residues. Looked up from germline, CDR1 is MNHEY and CDR2 is SVGAGI.

CDR3 amino acids: CASSQDGQGVEKLFF. The CDR3 DNA is TGCGCCAGCAGCCAAGACGGACAGGGGGTTGAAAAACTGTTTTTT. The chain links TRBV4-3 to TRBJ1-4, with 10 bases that match TRBD1. The junction had 2 bases not matched to a gene; V was cut back by 0 bases and J by 7 bases. The germline V gene has CDR1 LGHNA and CDR2 YSLEER. This CDR3 comprises 15 residues.

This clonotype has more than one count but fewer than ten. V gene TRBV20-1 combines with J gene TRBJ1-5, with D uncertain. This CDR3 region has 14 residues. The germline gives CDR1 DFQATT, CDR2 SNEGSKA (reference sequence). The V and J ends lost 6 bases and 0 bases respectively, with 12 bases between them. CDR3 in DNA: TGCAGTGCCGAGGTAGGGAATAGCAATCAGCCCCAGCATTTT. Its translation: CSAEVGNSNQPQHF.

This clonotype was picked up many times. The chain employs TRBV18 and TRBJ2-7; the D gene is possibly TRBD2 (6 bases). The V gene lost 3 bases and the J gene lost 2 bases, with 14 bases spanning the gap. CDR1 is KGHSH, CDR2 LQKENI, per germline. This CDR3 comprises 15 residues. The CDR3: CASSPSGGETYEQYF. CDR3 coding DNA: TGTGCCAGCTCACCCAGCGGAGGGGAAACCTACGAGCAGTACTTC.

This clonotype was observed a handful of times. CDR3 in amino acids: CASGRAAGSYNEQFF. CDR3 bases: TGCGCCAGCGGTAGGGCTGCGGGCTCCTACAATGAGCAGTTCTTC. The V and J genes are TRBV5-1 and TRBJ2-1; D is possibly TRBD2 (5 bases). The CDR3 spans 15 residues. Between the trimmed V and J ends, which lost 7 bases and 0 bases, there was a span of 14 bases. Germline lookup yields CDR1 SGHRS and CDR2 YFSETQ.

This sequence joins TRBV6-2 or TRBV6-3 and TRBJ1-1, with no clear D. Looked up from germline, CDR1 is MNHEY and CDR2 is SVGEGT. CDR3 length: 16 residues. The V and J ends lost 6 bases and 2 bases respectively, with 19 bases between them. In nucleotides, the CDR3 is TGTGCCAGCAGAACGACTGTAGAGGGTCCTAACACTGAAGCTTTCTTT. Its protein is CASRTTVEGPNTEAFF.

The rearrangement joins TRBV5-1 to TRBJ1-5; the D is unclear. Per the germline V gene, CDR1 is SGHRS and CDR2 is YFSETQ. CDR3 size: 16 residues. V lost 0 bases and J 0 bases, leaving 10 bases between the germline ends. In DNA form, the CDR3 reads TGCGCCAGCAGCTTGGCCCCCGGGTATAGCAATCAGCCCCAGCATTTT. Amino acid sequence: CASSLAPGYSNQPQHF.

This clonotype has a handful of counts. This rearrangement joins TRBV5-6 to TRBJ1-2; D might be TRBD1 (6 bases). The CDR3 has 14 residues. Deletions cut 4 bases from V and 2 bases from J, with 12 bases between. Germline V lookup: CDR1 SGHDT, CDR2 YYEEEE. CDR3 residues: CASSPDRRNYGYTF. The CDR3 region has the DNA TGTGCCAGCAGCCCCGACAGGAGAAACTATGGCTACACCTTC.

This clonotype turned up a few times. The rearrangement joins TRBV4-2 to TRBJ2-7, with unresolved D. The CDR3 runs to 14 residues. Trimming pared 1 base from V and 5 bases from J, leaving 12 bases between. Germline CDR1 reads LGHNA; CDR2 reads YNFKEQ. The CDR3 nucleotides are TGTGCCAGCAGCCAAGTAGGGTTAGGCGACGAGCAGTACTTC. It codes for CASSQVGLGDEQYF.

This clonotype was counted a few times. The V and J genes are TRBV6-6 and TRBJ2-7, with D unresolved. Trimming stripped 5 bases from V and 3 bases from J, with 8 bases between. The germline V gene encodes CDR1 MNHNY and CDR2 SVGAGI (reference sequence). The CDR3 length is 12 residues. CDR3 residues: CASSVYGYEQYF. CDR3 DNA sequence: TGTGCCAGCAGTGTCTACGGCTACGAGCAGTACTTC.

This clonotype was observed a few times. This chain's CDR3 is CASSQAVLAGGPDTGELFF. CDR3 bases: TGTGCCAGCAGCCAAGCCGTACTAGCGGGGGGGCCAGACACCGGGGAGCTGTTTTTT. The V gene is TRBV4-2, the J gene TRBJ2-2; TRBD2 matches 13 bases. CDR3 length: 19 residues. Per germline, CDR1 LGHNA and CDR2 YNFKEQ. Trimming removed 1 base from V and 3 bases from J; junction bases left unmatched: 8.